This T cell receptor beta chain came from a study of CD8+ T cells in alopecia areata. V was shortened by 4 bases and J by 1 base, with 7 bases between the two germline ends. The germline V gene encodes CDR1 ENHRY and CDR2 SYGVKD. This CDR3 has 13 amino acids. RNA extraction was followed by reverse transcription into cDNA, which acted as the sequencing template. Generated by immunoSEQ multiplex PCR, the TCRdb table keeps only in-frame clones and is missing some. Among 140,000 or so clones listed, around 49% were seen once. This chain links TRBV10-3 with TRBJ2-5; D is unresolved. The TCR was taken from a human donor with alopecia areata. The sequencing used CD4+ T cells sorted from blood, collected at week 0. In nucleotides, the CDR3 is TGTGCCATCAGTGGAATGGGCCAAGAGACCCAGTACTTC. Encoded protein: CAISGMGQETQYF.